Listed below are T cell receptor beta chains from one sample, sequenced in a study of cytomegalovirus exposure and HLA in healthy donors. TCRdb's table, derived via immunoSEQ multiplex PCR, lists solely in-frame clones and lacks some. The table shows about 82,000 clones, with about 68% occurring only once. The sequenced sample was PBMCs. These receptors originate from a man aged 35 to 55 in good health and CMV-seropositive. Each CDR3 is given without its conserved first and last residue. Rows give clone size only sometimes, using once, few, many, or a class for an expanded clone.

TRBJ2-7,-,TRBV6-6,14,ATSVNDRPFSYEQY
TRBJ2-7,-,TRBV18,13,ASSPGTRSSYEQY
TRBJ2-7,-,TRBV5-1,12,ASSLAGGSYEQY
TRBJ1-6,few,TRBV6-1,12,ASTLTGGNSPLH
TRBJ2-1,few,TRBV7-3,13,ASSKDRGSYNEQF
TRBJ2-5,-,TRBV6-1,12,ASSDSSGRETQY
TRBJ2-5,-,TRBV7-2,14,ASSPSWASGRETQY
TRBJ1-1,once,TRBV30,10,AWSNPGCEAF
TRBJ2-7,-,TRBV2,10,ASSRGSYEQY
TRBJ1-3,-,TRBV4-1,15,ASSQLQGVQSGNTIY
TRBJ2-1,few,TRBV9,15,ASSVGGAWGTDNEQF
TRBJ2-1,-,TRBV28,10,ASSLSNNEQF
TRBJ1-2,-,TRBV28,12,ASSLGTGHYGYT
TRBJ1-6,-,TRBV7-2,13,ASSLRGLGNSPLH
TRBJ2-3,-,TRBV7-3,15,ASSPNRAGGPTDTQY
TRBJ2-6,-,TRBV19,14,ASSMARVDGANVLT
TRBJ2-5,-,TRBV7-2,17,ASSLQALGWGLEGGTQY
TRBJ2-7,-,TRBV27,12,ASSPALDPGEQY
TRBJ2-2,-,TRBV19,11,ATGQGHTGELF
TRBJ1-1,-,TRBV5-6,14,ASSFDSGLRNTEAF
TRBJ1-2,-,TRBV29-1,11,SVVVHLPYGYT
TRBJ2-7,-,TRBV6-1,10,ASEADSYEQY
TRBJ2-7,-,TRBV6-1,13,ASTQLARSSYEQY
TRBJ2-7,-,TRBV11-3,12,ASSPRTGSGEQY
TRBJ2-7,-,TRBV18,14,ASSPQERGKLYEQY
TRBJ1-4,few,TRBV28,13,ASSLLRGPIEKLF
TRBJ1-2,-,TRBV11-2,12,ASRLDPAGYGYT
TRBJ2-2,once,TRBV7-3,13,ASSLSGRADGELF
TRBJ2-1,-,TRBV11-2,14,ASSPQGQGAYNEQF
TRBJ1-5,once,TRBV25-1,12,ASSETGVNQPQH
TRBJ2-5,-,TRBV15,14,ATSRQPTGVGETQY
TRBJ1-3,-,TRBV30,14,AWSPLESRSGNTIY
TRBJ1-6,-,TRBV5-8,14,ASSQSLTGLNSPLH
TRBJ2-7,-,TRBV7-9,12,ASSLGTGSYEQY
TRBJ2-1,-,TRBV9,13,ASSVQTSGSAEQF
TRBJ2-1,-,TRBV6-5,13,ASSYGTGGFDEQF
TRBJ1-5,-,TRBV28,11,ASTSQVKQPQH
TRBJ2-2,-,TRBV28,14,ASSSPGTGDIGELF
TRBJ1-1,-,TRBV10-3,9,AAQGEGEAF
TRBJ1-1,-,TRBV2,11,ASRFQGNTEAF
TRBJ2-2,-,TRBV4-1,13,ASRYHAANTGELF
TRBJ1-2,-,TRBV10-1,11,ASSPTTNYGYT
TRBJ1-6,-,TRBV27,12,ASKSNILNSPLH
TRBJ1-2,-,TRBV5-1,13,ASSPTAAGNNGYT